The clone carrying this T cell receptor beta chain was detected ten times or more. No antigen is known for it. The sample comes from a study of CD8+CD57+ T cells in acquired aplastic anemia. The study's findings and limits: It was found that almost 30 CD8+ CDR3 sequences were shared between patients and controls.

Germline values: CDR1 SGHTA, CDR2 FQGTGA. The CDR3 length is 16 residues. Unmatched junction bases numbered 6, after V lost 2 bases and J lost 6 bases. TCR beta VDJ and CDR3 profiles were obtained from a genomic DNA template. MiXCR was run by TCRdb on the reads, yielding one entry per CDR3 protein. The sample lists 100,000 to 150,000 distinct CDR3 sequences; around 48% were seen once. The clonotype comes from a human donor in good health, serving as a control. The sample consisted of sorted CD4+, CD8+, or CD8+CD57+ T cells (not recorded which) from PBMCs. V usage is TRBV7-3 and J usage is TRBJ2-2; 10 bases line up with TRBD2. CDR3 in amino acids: CASSLQAGGYPGELFF. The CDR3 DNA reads TGTGCCAGCAGCTTACAAGCGGGGGGGTATCCCGGGGAGCTGTTTTTT. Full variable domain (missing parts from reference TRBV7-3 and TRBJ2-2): GAGVSQTPSNKVTEKGKYVELRCDPISGHTALYWYRQSLGQGPEFLIYFQGTGAADDSGLPNDRFFAVRPEGSVSTLKIQRTERGDSAVYLCASSLQAGGYPGELFFGEGSRLTVL.